Presented here are 21 T cell receptor beta chains from one specimen sequenced in a study of OX40 agonist ivuxolimab in advanced cancers. The protocol was immunoSEQ multiplex PCR, while the TCRdb copy is restricted to in-frame clones and leaves out a portion. The sample has fewer than 95,000 clones; 84% are singletons. The sequences come from CD4+ or CD8+ T cells sorted from blood, collected in a trial of the OX40 agonist ivuxolimab. The receptors shown here come from an adult with an advanced solid tumor such as melanoma, head and neck, liver or kidney cancer.

V gene TRBV30 combines with J gene TRBJ1-1, with no clear D. The germline CDR1 and CDR2 sequences are GTSNPN and SVGIG (reference sequence). Trimming removed 4 bases at V and 0 bases at J, with 9 bases between. The CDR3 sequence is 13 residues long. CDR3 protein: CAWMVRLNTEAFF. The CDR3 coding sequence is TGTGCCTGGATGGTCAGATTGAACACTGAAGCTTTCTTT.

J is TRBJ2-7 and V is TRBV7-2; D perhaps matches TRBD2 (6 bases). Trimming pared 7 bases from V and 12 bases from J, leaving 16 bases between. The germline gives CDR1 SGHTA, CDR2 FQGNSA. The CDR3 totals 11 residues. CDR3 in amino acids: CASTMGGLGYF. The CDR3 nucleotides are TGTGCCAGCACAATGGGAGGATTGGGGTACTTC.

The V call is TRBV7-9, the J call TRBJ1-2, with D possibly TRBD1 on 5 matching bases. Trimming removed 5 bases from V and 0 bases from J, with 22 bases in between. The CDR3 is 18 amino acids. Germline loops: CDR1 SEHNR, CDR2 FQNEAQ (reference sequence). CDR3 region: CASSLLLGQGVSNYGYTF. The CDR3 region has the DNA TGTGCCAGCAGCCTTCTGTTGGGGCAGGGCGTATCTAACTATGGCTACACCTTC.

This sequence joins TRBV30 and TRBJ1-4, with D uncertain. The germline CDR1 and CDR2 sequences are GTSNPN and SVGIG (reference sequence). V was pared by 2 bases and J by 8 bases, with 15 bases between. This CDR3 region has 14 residues. Here the CDR3 reads CAWSRGGPGEKLFF. The CDR3 DNA reads TGTGCCTGGAGTCGAGGAGGGCCCGGGGAAAAACTGTTTTTT.

The chain couples TRBV6-6 to TRBJ1-2, with no clear D. The length of the CDR3 is 14 residues. The ends were cut back, 2 bases at V and 2 bases at J, with 9 bases in the middle. The germline gives CDR1 MNHNY, CDR2 SVGAGI (reference sequence). CDR3 coding DNA: TGTGCCAGCAGTTACGAAGGCCTCAACTATGGCTACACCTTC. This translates into CASSYEGLNYGYTF.

The chain recombines TRBV19 with TRBJ1-1, with 7 bases fitting TRBD1. Germline CDR1 LNHDA, CDR2 SQIVND (reference sequence). This CDR3 region has 15 residues. The V gene end was trimmed by 4 bases and the J gene end by 1 base; junction bases not matched to a gene: 6. CDR3 sequence: CASSTTGTANTEAFF. The DNA of the CDR3 is TGTGCCAGTAGTACAACCGGGACAGCGAACACTGAAGCTTTCTTT.

This sequence joins TRBV4-2 and TRBJ1-1; D call uncertain. In germline, CDR1 is LGHNA, CDR2 YNFKEQ. The ends were cut back, 0 bases at V and 1 base at J, with 9 bases in the middle. The CDR3 length is 15 residues. DNA of the CDR3: TGTGCCAGCAGCCAAGATCTATTTAGGAACACTGAAGCTTTCTTT. It encodes CASSQDLFRNTEAFF.

This clone appeared once. The chain employs TRBV5-1 and TRBJ1-5, with 11 bases fitting TRBD1. V shed 5 bases and J 6 bases; nucleotides not matched to a gene: 4. Germline CDR1 SGHRS, CDR2 YFSETQ. The CDR3 extends over 14 amino acids. The CDR3 region has the DNA TGCGCCAGCAGTGTTGGGACAGGGGGTCAGCCCCAGCATTTT. Protein product: CASSVGTGGQPQHF. Supplemented by reference TRBV5-1 and TRBJ1-5, the full variable domain reads KAGVTQTPRYLIKTRGQQVTLSCSPISGHRSVSWYQQTPGQGLQFLFEYFSETQRNKGNFPGRFSGRQFSNSRSEMNVSTLELGDSALYLCASSVGTGGQPQHFGDGTRLSIL.

In its sample, this clone was seen a few times. V gene TRBV18 combines with J gene TRBJ2-3, with 9 bases fitting TRBD2. The V gene's germline CDR1 is KGHSH and CDR2 LQKENI. The CDR3 spans 15 residues. The ends lost 4 bases at V and 0 bases at J; junction bases unmatched: 2. The CDR3 bases are TGTGCCAGCTCACGCGGGGGGGTGAGCACAGATACGCAGTATTTT. Protein sequence: CASSRGGVSTDTQYF.

This chain uses TRBV29-1 with TRBJ1-1; no clear D. Germline CDR1 is SQVTM and CDR2 is ANQGSEA. This CDR3 has 11 amino acids. Trimming took off 0 bases at V and 11 bases at J, with 10 bases between the two ends. This chain's CDR3 is CSVEDFGYAFF. CDR3 DNA sequence: TGCAGCGTTGAAGATTTTGGGTACGCTTTCTTT.

This clone was seen a single time. The chain recombines TRBV4-1 with TRBJ2-4, with 7 bases fitting TRBD1. V trimming: 1 base; J trimming: 7 bases; junction bases outside the gene matches: 7. The CDR3 contains 15 residues. Germline V gene sequence: CDR1 MGHRA, CDR2 YSYEKL. The chain's CDR3 is CASSQVLTGWNIQYF. The DNA of the CDR3 is TGCGCCAGCAGCCAAGTTCTGACAGGGTGGAACATTCAGTACTTC.

V and J are TRBV6-5 and TRBJ2-2; D unclear. Looked up from germline, CDR1 is MNHEY and CDR2 is SVGAGI. The CDR3 sequence is 14 residues long. V lost 3 bases, J lost 1 base, and 6 bases lay in between. CDR3 bases: TGTGCCAGCAGTTATTTCAGGAACACCGGGGAGCTGTTTTTT. Translating gives CASSYFRNTGELFF.

The sample holds a few counts of this clone. The chain links TRBV27 to TRBJ2-6, with D perhaps given as TRBD1 or TRBD2 (5 bases each). The CDR3 covers 15 residues. The ends were cut back, 6 bases at V and 4 bases at J, with 13 bases in the middle. In germline, CDR1 is MNHEY, CDR2 SMNVEV (reference sequence). The CDR3 region is CASRVGDSGANVLTF. CDR3 coding DNA: TGTGCCAGCAGAGTGGGGGATTCCGGGGCCAACGTCCTGACTTTC.

This clone was found a few times. CDR3 loop: CASSLAGLATNEQFF. The CDR3 DNA follows: TGTGCCAGCAGCTTAGCGGGACTAGCGACTAATGAGCAGTTCTTC. The V and J genes are TRBV7-2 and TRBJ2-1; 10 bases line up with TRBD2. Trimming at V came to 0 bases and at J to 7 bases, leaving 3 bases not matched to a gene. Per germline, CDR1 SGHTA and CDR2 FQGNSA. There are 15 residues in the CDR3. Complete variable domain (other parts from reference TRBV7-2 and TRBJ2-1): GAGVSQSPSNKVTEKGKDVELRCDPISGHTALYWYRQSLGQGLEFLIYFQGNSAPDKSGLPSDRFSAERTGGSVSTLTIQRTQQEDSAVYLCASSLAGLATNEQFFGPGTRLTVL.

V is TRBV11-2 and J is TRBJ2-5; 9 nucleotides agree with TRBD1. The J call may be incorrect, as the DNA end agrees better with TRBJ2-7. This CDR3 spans 14 amino acids. In germline, CDR1 is SGHAT, CDR2 FQNNGV. The CDR3 protein is CASAPGTGRYEQYF. The DNA of the CDR3 is TGTGCCAGCGCACCCGGGACAGGGCGATACGAGCAGTACTTC.

As DNA, the CDR3 is TGCGCCAGCAGCGTGGGACAGGGGCAAGAGACCCAGTACTTC. The encoded protein is CASSVGQGQETQYF. V gene TRBV5-1 combines with J gene TRBJ2-5; 10 nucleotides agree with TRBD1. The germline V gene has CDR1 SGHRS and CDR2 YFSETQ. With V trimmed by 4 bases and J by 2 bases, 2 bases remained unmatched. The CDR3 totals 14 residues. The whole variable domain, filled in from reference TRBV5-1 and TRBJ2-5, reads KAGVTQTPRYLIKTRGQQVTLSCSPISGHRSVSWYQQTPGQGLQFLFEYFSETQRNKGNFPGRFSGRQFSNSRSEMNVSTLELGDSALYLCASSVGQGQETQYFGPGTRLLVL.

The chain uses TRBV28 and TRBJ1-5; D possibly corresponds to TRBD1 (6 bases). CDR3 size: 16 residues. The V and J ends lost 6 bases and 3 bases respectively, with 18 bases between them. From germline, CDR1 is MDHEN and CDR2 SYDVKM. This CDR3 reads CASRDTQGFHNQPQHF. Written as DNA, the CDR3 is TGTGCCAGCAGGGACACACAGGGCTTCCACAATCAGCCCCAGCATTTT.

With respect to this clone: An end of the junction does not agree with germline; a read error may underlie this. J is TRBJ1-2 and V is TRBV6-1; D unresolved. CDR3 length: 11 residues. CDR1 is MNHNS and CDR2 is SASEGT in the germline V gene. The CDR3 loop is CASSEYSGFTF. The CDR3 DNA follows: TGTGCCAGCAGTGAATATTCCGGCTTCACCTTC.

The V call is TRBV28, the J call TRBJ2-5, with 8 bases lining up with TRBD2. This CDR3 comprises 13 residues. Trimming removed 6 bases from V and 5 bases from J; junction bases left unmatched: 5. Germline CDR1 reads MDHEN; CDR2 reads SYDVKM. DNA for the CDR3: TGTGCCAGCAGAAGCGGGAGCCTTGAGACCCAGTACTTC. Amino acid sequence: CASRSGSLETQYF.

The chain combines TRBV28 with TRBJ1-2; D remains unclear. Per the germline V gene, CDR1 is MDHEN and CDR2 is SYDVKM. The CDR3 has 13 residues. Trimming shortened V by 5 bases and J by 4 bases, and 11 bases separated the two germline ends. The CDR3 region has the DNA TGTGCCAGCAGTGGTGACGTGGTCTATGGCTACACCTTC. It codes for CASSGDVVYGYTF.

The chain carries TRBV14 and TRBJ2-7, with D perhaps matching TRBD2 (6 bases). V lost 4 bases and J lost 0, with 10 bases in between. Per the germline V gene, CDR1 is SGHDN and CDR2 is FVKESK. The CDR3 consists of 14 residues. This chain's CDR3 is CASSRDLSSYEQYF. CDR3 sequence (DNA): TGTGCCAGCAGCCGGGACTTAAGCTCCTACGAGCAGTACTTC.